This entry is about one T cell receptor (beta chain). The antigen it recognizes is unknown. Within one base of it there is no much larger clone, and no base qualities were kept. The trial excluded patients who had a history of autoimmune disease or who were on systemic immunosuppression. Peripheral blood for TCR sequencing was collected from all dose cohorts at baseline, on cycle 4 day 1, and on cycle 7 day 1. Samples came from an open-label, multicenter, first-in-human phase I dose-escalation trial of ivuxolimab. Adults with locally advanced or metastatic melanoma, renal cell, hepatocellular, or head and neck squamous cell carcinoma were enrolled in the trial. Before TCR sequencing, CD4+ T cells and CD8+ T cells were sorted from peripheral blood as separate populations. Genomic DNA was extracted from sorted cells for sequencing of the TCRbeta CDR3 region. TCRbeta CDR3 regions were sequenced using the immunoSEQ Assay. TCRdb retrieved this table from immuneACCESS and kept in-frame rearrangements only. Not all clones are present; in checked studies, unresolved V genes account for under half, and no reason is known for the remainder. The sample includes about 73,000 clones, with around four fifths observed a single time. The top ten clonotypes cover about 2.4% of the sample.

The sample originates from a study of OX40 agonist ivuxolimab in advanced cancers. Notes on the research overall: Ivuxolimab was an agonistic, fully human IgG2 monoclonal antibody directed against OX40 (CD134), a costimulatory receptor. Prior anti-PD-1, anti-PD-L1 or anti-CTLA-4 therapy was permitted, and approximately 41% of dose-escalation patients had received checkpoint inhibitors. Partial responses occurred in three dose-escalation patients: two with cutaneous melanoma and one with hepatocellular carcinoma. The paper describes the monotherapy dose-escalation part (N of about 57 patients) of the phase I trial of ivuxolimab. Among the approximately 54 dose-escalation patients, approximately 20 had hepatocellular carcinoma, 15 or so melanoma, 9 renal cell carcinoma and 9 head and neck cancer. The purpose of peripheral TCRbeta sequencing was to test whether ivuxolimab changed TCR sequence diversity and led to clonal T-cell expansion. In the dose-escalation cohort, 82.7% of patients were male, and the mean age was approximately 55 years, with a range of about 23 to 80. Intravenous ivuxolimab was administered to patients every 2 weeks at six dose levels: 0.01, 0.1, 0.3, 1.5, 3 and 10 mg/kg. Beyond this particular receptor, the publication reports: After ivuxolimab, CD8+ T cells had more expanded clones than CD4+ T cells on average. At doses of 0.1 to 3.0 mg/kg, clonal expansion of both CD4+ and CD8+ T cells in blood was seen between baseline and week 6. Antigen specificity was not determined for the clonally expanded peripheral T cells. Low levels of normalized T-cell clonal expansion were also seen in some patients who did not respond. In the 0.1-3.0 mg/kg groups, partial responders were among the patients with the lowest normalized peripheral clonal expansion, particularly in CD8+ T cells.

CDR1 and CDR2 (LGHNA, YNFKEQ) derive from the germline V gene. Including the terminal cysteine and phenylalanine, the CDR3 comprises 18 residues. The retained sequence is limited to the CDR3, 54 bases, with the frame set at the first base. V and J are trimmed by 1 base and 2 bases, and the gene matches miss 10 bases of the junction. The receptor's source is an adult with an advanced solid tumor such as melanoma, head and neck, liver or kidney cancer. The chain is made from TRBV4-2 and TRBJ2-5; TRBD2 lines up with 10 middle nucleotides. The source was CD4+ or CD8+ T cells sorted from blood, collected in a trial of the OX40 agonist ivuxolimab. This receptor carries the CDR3 CASSQAGASGGLQETQYF. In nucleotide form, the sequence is TGTGCCAGCAGCCAAGCGGGGGCTAGCGGGGGCCTACAAGAGACCCAGTACTTC.